This T cell receptor (beta chain) was observed in a study of monozygotic twins with inflammatory bowel disease. General study points: There were differing immunosuppressive treatments, which may have added variability to patient repertoires. IBD patients exhibited fewer clonotypes shared with other individuals than healthy twins, particularly with disease activity. There was no support for any single strong signal or clonotype associated with IBD.

The CDR3 loop spans 15 amino acids. Germline V gene lookup returns CDR1 SGHAT and CDR2 FQDESV (reference sequence). In the case of this clonotype: Its antigen is as yet unknown.

Collection yielded 2 to 3 ml of blood per donor. One entry per CDR3 protein, without DNA, is what TCRdb gives after re-calling the 5' RACE reads. This sample lists some 170,000 distinct CDR3 sequences; its ten largest clones have more than 2.5%. This sequence joins TRBV11-1 and TRBJ2-7; the TCRdb D gene call, TRBD1, has no DNA to confirm it. Source material: blood. This TCR derives from a human donor with ulcerative colitis or Crohn's disease, or a healthy co-twin of an affected twin (not recorded which). The CDR3 spells CASSLSPEQTYEQYF. The full variable domain, with the rest looked up from reference TRBV11-1 and TRBJ2-7, is EAEVAQSPRYKITEKSQAVAFWCDPISGHATLYWYRQILGQGPELLVQFQDESVVDDSQLPKDRFSAERLKGVDSTLKIQPAELGDSAMYLCASSLSPEQTYEQYFGPGTRLTVT.